The source of this T cell receptor (beta chain) is a study of blood T cell repertoires in COVID-19. Overall study context: T cells, B-cell-depleted T cells, or PBMCs supplied cDNA or gDNA.

V lost 5 bases and J lost 0; bases outside the gene matches: 8. Germline V lookup: CDR1 MDHEN, CDR2 SYDVKM. The CDR3 has 16 amino acids. Authors' analysis steps: Amplification of reference gene primers was used by the study to estimate nucleated cell counts. Repertoires were generated with immunoSEQ multiplex PCR, while TCRdb's copy carries only in-frame clones and drops some. Clone size and V and J calls were adopted from that table, with D and trimming inferred from the DNA. This sample has about 180,000 clones, with around 86% found just once. This receptor was obtained from a woman in her twenties or thirties who had recovered from COVID-19. This chain links TRBV28 with TRBJ2-5, with 8 bases lining up with TRBD2. Sequenced input: PBMCs or T cells enriched from blood (not recorded which). CDR3 DNA sequence: TGTGCCAGCAGTCTTTCGGGGCGGGAGGACCAAGAGACCCAGTACTTC. This sequence encodes CASSLSGREDQETQYF. The whole variable domain, remainder taken from reference TRBV28 and TRBJ2-5, is DVKVTQSSRYLVKRTGEKVFLECVQDMDHENMFWYRQDPGLGLRLIYFSYDVKMKEKGDIPEGYSVSREKKERFSLILESASTNQTSMYLCASSLSGREDQETQYFGPGTRLLVL.